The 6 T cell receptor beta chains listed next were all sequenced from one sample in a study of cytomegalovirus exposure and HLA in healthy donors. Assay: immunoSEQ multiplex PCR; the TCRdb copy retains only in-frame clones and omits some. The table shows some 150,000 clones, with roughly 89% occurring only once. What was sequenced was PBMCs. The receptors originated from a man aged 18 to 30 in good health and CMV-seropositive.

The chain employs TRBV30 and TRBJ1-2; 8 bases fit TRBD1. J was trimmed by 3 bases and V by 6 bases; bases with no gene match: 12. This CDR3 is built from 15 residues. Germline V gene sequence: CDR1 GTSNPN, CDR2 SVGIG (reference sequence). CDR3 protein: CACLIAGGAYYGYTF. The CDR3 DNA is TGTGCCTGCCTGATTGCAGGGGGCGCTTACTATGGCTACACCTTC.

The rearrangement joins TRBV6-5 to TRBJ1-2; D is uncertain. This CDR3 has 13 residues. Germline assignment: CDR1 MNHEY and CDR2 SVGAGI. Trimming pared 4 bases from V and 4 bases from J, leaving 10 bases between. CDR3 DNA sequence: TGTGCCAGCAGTTCGGTACCGGTCTATGGCTACACCTTC. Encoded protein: CASSSVPVYGYTF.

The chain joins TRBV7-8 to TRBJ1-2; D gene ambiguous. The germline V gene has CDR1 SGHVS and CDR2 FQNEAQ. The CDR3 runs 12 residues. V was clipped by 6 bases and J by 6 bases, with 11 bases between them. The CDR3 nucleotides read TGTGCCAGCAGACTTAAAGAGGATGGCTACACCTTC. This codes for CASRLKEDGYTF.

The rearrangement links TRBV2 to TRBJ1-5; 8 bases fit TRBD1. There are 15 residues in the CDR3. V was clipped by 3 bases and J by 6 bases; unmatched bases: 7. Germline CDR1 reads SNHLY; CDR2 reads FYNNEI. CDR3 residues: CASSDPRTGSQPQHF. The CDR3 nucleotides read TGTGCCAGCAGTGACCCCCGGACAGGGAGTCAGCCCCAGCATTTT.

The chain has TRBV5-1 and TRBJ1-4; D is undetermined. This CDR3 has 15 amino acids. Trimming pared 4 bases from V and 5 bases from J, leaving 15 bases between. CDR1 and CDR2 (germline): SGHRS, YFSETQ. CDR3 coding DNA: TGCGCCAGCAGCCCCCGGCGGGGTCAAAATGAAAAACTGTTTTTT. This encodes CASSPRRGQNEKLFF.

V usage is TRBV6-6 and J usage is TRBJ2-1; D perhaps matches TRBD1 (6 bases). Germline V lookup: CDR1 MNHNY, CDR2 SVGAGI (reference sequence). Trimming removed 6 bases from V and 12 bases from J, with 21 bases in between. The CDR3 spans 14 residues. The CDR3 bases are TGTGCCAGCAGCCACGGGACACCCAAAATCGGGCAGTTCTTC. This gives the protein CASSHGTPKIGQFF.